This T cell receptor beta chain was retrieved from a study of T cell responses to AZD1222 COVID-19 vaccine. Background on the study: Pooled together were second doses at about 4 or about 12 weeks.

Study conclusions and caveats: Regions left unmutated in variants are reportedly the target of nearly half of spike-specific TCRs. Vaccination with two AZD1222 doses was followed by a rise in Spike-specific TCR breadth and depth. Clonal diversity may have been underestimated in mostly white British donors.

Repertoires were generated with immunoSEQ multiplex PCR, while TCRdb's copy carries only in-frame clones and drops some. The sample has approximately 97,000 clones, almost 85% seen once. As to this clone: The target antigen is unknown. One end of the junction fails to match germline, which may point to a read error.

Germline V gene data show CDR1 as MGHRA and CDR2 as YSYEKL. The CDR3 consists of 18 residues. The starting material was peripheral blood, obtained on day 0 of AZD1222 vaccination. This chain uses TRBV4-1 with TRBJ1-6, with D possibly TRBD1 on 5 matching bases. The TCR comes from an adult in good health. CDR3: CASSQDNTGFSNNSPLHF. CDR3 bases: TGCGCCAGCAGCCAAGATAACACAGGCTTCTCCAATAATTCACCCCTCCACTTT.